The 14 T cell receptor beta chains in this list originate from one sample, sequenced in a study of blood T cell repertoires in COVID-19. Using immunoSEQ multiplex PCR, the repertoire was profiled, and TCRdb retains in-frame clones only, with some absent. The sample carries approximately 250,000 clones, approximately 90% recorded once. The sample consisted of peripheral blood. Source of these receptors: a young man who had recovered from COVID-19.

The genes are TRBV28 and TRBJ1-3; possibly TRBD1 for D (6 bases). Germline V gives CDR1 MDHEN, CDR2 SYDVKM. This CDR3 region has 15 residues. V lost 8 bases and J 7 bases, leaving 21 bases between the germline ends. The CDR3 DNA follows: TGTGCCAGCCACGGGGGGGGCAGGGCTTGGAACACCATATATTTT. This translates into CASHGGGRAWNTIYF.

This sequence joins TRBV23-1 and TRBJ1-1; D gene ambiguous. TRBV23-1 is given ORF status, its function remaining uncertain. The CDR3 is made up of 14 amino acids. Trimming removed 0 bases at V and 1 base at J, with 6 bases between. CDR3 DNA sequence: TGCGCCAGCAGTCAATCTCCGAGGAACACTGAAGCTTTCTTT. This sequence encodes CASSQSPRNTEAFF.

The count of this clone is one. V is TRBV5-4 and J is TRBJ2-7; 7 nucleotides agree with TRBD2. The V gene end was trimmed by 1 base and the J gene end by 0 bases; junction bases not matched to a gene: 7. This CDR3 spans 16 amino acids. The germline CDR1 and CDR2 sequences are SGHNT and YYREEE (reference sequence). The CDR3 region is CASSLMIWGGSYEQYF. DNA for the CDR3: TGTGCCAGCAGCTTGATGATCTGGGGGGGCTCCTACGAGCAGTACTTC.

This sequence joins TRBV19 and TRBJ1-5; maybe TRBD1 (6 bases). Trimming removed 5 bases at V and 7 bases at J, with 12 bases between. Germline CDR1 is LNHDA and CDR2 is SQIVND (reference sequence). The CDR3 length is 13 residues. The CDR3 DNA reads as TGTGCCAGTAGTCCAGCTAGGGGGCAGCCCCAGCATTTT. This translates into CASSPARGQPQHF. Drawing the rest from reference TRBV19 and TRBJ1-5, the complete variable domain is DGGITQSPKYLFRKEGQNVTLSCEQNLNHDAMYWYRQDPGQGLRLIYYSQIVNDFQKGDIAEGYSVSREKKESFPLTVTSAQKNPTAFYLCASSPARGQPQHFGDGTRLSIL.

The rearrangement uses TRBV6-9 and TRBJ2-1, with 10 bases that match TRBD2. Trimming cost V 5 bases and J 5 bases; bases outside gene matches: 12. Germline lookup yields CDR1 MNHGY and CDR2 SVAAGI. This CDR3 is built from 17 residues. The CDR3 spells CASSHSPRAGGNNEQFF. The DNA for the CDR3 is TGTGCCAGCAGTCACTCCCCGCGAGCGGGGGGGAACAATGAGCAGTTCTTC.

The CDR3 nucleotides are TGCGCCAGCAGCCGAAACCCAGGGGGTCAGAATTCACCCCTCCACTTT. The encoded protein is CASSRNPGGQNSPLHF. The rearrangement links TRBV4-3 to TRBJ1-6; 7 bases are a match to TRBD1. V shed 4 bases and J 7 bases; nucleotides not matched to a gene: 10. This CDR3 is built from 16 residues. Per the germline V gene, CDR1 is LGHNA and CDR2 is YSLEER.

The chain has TRBV29-1 and TRBJ1-1; D uncertain. Trimming shortened V by 3 bases and J by 0 bases, and 8 bases separated the two germline ends. This CDR3 comprises 13 residues. Per germline, CDR1 SQVTM and CDR2 ANQGSEA. CDR3 region: CSVEGSMNTEAFF. The DNA of the CDR3 is TGCAGCGTTGAGGGCAGCATGAACACTGAAGCTTTCTTT.

V and J are TRBV5-1 and TRBJ2-3; D call uncertain. Trimming stripped 2 bases from V and 2 bases from J, with 6 bases between. Looked up from germline, CDR1 is SGHRS and CDR2 is YFSETQ. The CDR3 has 13 amino acids. CDR3 nucleotides: TGCGCCAGCAGCTTAGAGTACACAGATACGCAGTATTTT. Its protein product is CASSLEYTDTQYF.

The chain carries TRBV5-6 and TRBJ2-7; 8 bases are shared with TRBD1. This CDR3 is built from 16 residues. V was pared by 0 bases and J by 3 bases, with 8 bases of the junction left unmatched. Germline CDR1 is SGHDT and CDR2 is YYEEEE. CDR3 sequence: CASSLGVGTGLYEQYF. CDR3 sequence (DNA): TGTGCCAGCAGCTTGGGGGTGGGGACAGGACTCTACGAGCAGTACTTC.

This chain uses TRBV7-9 with TRBJ1-6, with 8 bases that match TRBD1. Germline CDR1 reads SEHNR; CDR2 reads FQNEAQ (reference sequence). After removal of 5 bases from V and 7 bases from J, the junction contained 4 bases not matched to a gene. The CDR3 runs to 14 residues. The CDR3 DNA reads TGTGCCAGCAGCCTGGGACAGGAAAATTCACCCCTCCACTTT. It encodes CASSLGQENSPLHF.

V is TRBV6-5 and J is TRBJ1-2, with a weak D call TRBD1 (5 bases). V lost 2 bases and J lost 0, with 7 bases in between. This CDR3 is built from 14 residues. Germline V gives CDR1 MNHEY, CDR2 SVGAGI. The CDR3 coding sequence is TGTGCCAGCAGTTACAAGGGGACTAACTATGGCTACACCTTC. Translating gives CASSYKGTNYGYTF.

The chain joins TRBV5-4 to TRBJ1-3; tentatively, D is TRBD1 (6 bases). Germline CDR1 reads SGHNT; CDR2 reads YYREEE (reference sequence). V was clipped by 2 bases and J by 0 bases, with 6 bases between them. CDR3 length: 14 amino acids. CDR3 in DNA: TGTGCCAGCAGCTTAGGGGGCTCTGGAAACACCATATATTTT. It is translated as CASSLGGSGNTIYF.

The genes are TRBV2 and TRBJ2-5; D call uncertain. CDR3 length: 13 amino acids. The V gene's germline CDR1 is SNHLY and CDR2 FYNNEI. The V end was cut by 0 bases, the J end by 12 bases, with 14 bases between. In DNA form, the CDR3 reads TGTGCCAGCAGTGAAGCGCCTCAGAATTCAGAGTACTTC. Its translation is CASSEAPQNSEYF. Full variable domain (missing parts from reference TRBV2 and TRBJ2-5): EPEVTQTPSHQVTQMGQEVILRCVPISNHLYFYWYRQILGQKVEFLVSFYNNEISEKSEIFDDQFSVERPDGSNFTLKIRSTKLEDSAMYFCASSEAPQNSEYFGPGTRLLVL.

This chain uses TRBV5-4 with TRBJ2-7, with 13 bases aligning to TRBD2. CDR3 size: 16 residues. After removal of 3 bases from V and 6 bases from J, the junction contained 9 bases not matched to a gene. CDR1 and CDR2 from the germline V gene are SGHNT and YYREEE (reference sequence). The CDR3 nucleotides are TGTGCCAGCAGCTGGGGGACTAGCGGGGCCCCTCTCGAGCAGTACTTC. This encodes CASSWGTSGAPLEQYF. Drawing the rest from reference TRBV5-4 and TRBJ2-7, the complete variable domain is ETGVTQSPTHLIKTRGQQVTLRCSSQSGHNTVSWYQQALGQGPQFIFQYYREEENGRGNFPPRFSGLQFPNYSSELNVNALELDDSALYLCASSWGTSGAPLEQYFGPGTRLTVT.